Presented here are 7 T cell receptor gamma chains from one specimen sequenced in a study of Vγ9Vδ2 T cells in congenital toxoplasmosis. Template-switch reverse transcription used TRGC- and TRDC-specific primers together in a single tube. The TRGC primer was designed to bind both TRGC1 and TRGC2 constant genes. TCRdb re-called clones from the reads via CATT. The table includes 150 to 200 gamma-chain clones, roughly 6% detected once. The sequencing input was gamma-delta T cells from blood. Every receptor here comes from a child younger than 10 born to a mother with Toxoplasma gondii infection during pregnancy, either congenitally infected or uninfected (not recorded which).

This clone was detected only a few times. This likely traces to a read error, being one base from a far larger clone. The J gene is TRGJ1 or TRGJ2, the V gene TRGV4. Trimming took 4 bases from V and 4 from J; bases not matched to a gene: 1. The CDR3 has 11 residues. CDR1 EGSTGY and CDR2 YDSYTSSV come from the germline V gene. CDR3 DNA sequence: TGTGCCACCTGGGACTATTATAAGAAACTCTTT. Amino acid sequence: CATWDYYKKLF.

For this clone: A read error is the likely source, as a far larger clone sits one nucleotide away. This chain connects TRGV4 to TRGJ1 or TRGJ2. Germline V gene sequence: CDR1 EGSTGY, CDR2 YDSYTSSV. This CDR3 comprises 14 residues. The CDR3 loop is CATWDGRDYYKKLF. In nucleotides, the CDR3 is TGTGCCACATGGGATGGAAGGGATTATTATAAGAAACTCTTT.

This clone ranks as large (0.1 to 1%). The V and J genes are TRGV2 and TRGJ1 or TRGJ2. Trimming at V came to 2 bases and at J to 8 bases, leaving 6 bases not matched to a gene. The CDR3 has 12 amino acids. Germline V lookup: CDR1 EGSNGY, CDR2 YDSYNSKV. The CDR3 loop reads CATWDAQNKKLF. CDR3 DNA sequence: TGTGCCACCTGGGACGCCCAGAATAAGAAACTCTTT.

Relative to its sample, this clone is hyperexpanded. The chain uses TRGV9 and TRGJ1 or TRGJ2. Trimming removed 0 bases from V and 5 bases from J; junction bases left unmatched: 1. From germline, CDR1 is GITISATS and CDR2 ISYDGTV (reference sequence). The CDR3 is 12 residues long. The chain's CDR3 is CALWEVHYKKLF. CDR3 nucleotide sequence: TGTGCCTTGTGGGAGGTGCATTATAAGAAACTCTTT.

This clone was seen a handful of times. The amino acid sequence in TCRdb belongs to a much larger clone and departs from this DNA's translation at residue 3, likely a sequencing read error; the sequence shown is translated from the DNA. The chain carries TRGV4 and TRGJ1 or TRGJ2. Looked up from germline, CDR1 is EGSTGY and CDR2 is YDSYTSSV. The CDR3 totals 11 residues. In DNA, the CDR3 is TGTGCCAGCTGGGAGGAATATAAGAAACTCTTT. Protein product: CASWEEYKKLF.

This clone is categorized as hyperexpanded. Other DNA sequences of this sample code for an identical CDR3. The chain recombines TRGV9 with TRGJP. CDR3 length equals 15 residues. V dropped 0 bases and J dropped 8; count of bases not matched to a gene: 1. Germline CDR1 and CDR2: GITISATS and ISYDGTV (reference sequence). In DNA, the CDR3 is TGTGCCTTGTGGGAGGTGCAGTTGGGCAAAAAAATCAAGGTATTT. Its translation: CALWEVQLGKKIKVF.

In its sample, this clone is medium-sized. This likely reflects a read error, since a far larger clone is one base away. The rearrangement joins TRGV9 to TRGJ1 or TRGJ2. The CDR3 contains 12 residues. J lost 3 bases, V lost 6 bases, and 5 bases had no gene match. CDR1 is GITISATS, CDR2 ISYDGTV, per germline (reference sequence). CDR3 loop: CALWNIYYKKLF. CDR3 sequence (DNA): TGTGCCTTGTGGAACATTTATTATAAGAAACTCTTT.